One sample yielded the 24 T cell receptor beta chains listed below, sequenced in a study of Graves' ophthalmopathy and Graves' hyperthyroidism. Beta-chain TCR CDR3 regions were amplified from RNA transcripts. RT-PCR with HTBI primers came first, then second-round multiplex PCR. TCRdb recomputed calls from the multiplex PCR reads with MiXCR, one row per CDR3 protein. The sample lists about 380,000 distinct CDR3 sequences, just over 15% occurring once. The specimen was peripheral blood. These receptors all come from a woman aged 18-35 years with stable Graves' hyperthyroidism.

This clonotype was counted at least ten times. The rearrangement links TRBV5-1 to TRBJ1-1, with D possibly being TRBD1 (5 bases). Per germline, CDR1 SGHRS and CDR2 YFSETQ. Trimming shortened V by 0 bases and J by 7 bases, and 10 bases separated the two germline ends. The length of the CDR3 is 13 residues. The DNA for the CDR3 is TGCGCCAGCAGCTTGGGGGGCGGGGATGAAGCTTTCTTT. This encodes CASSLGGGDEAFF.

The table lists this clonotype with many counts. CDR3 in DNA: TGTGCCAGTAGTACCGGGACCTCATTATATGGCTACACCTTC. It is translated as CASSTGTSLYGYTF. The chain links TRBV19 to TRBJ1-2, with D perhaps matching TRBD1 (5 bases). With 4 bases removed from V and 5 bases from J, the gap between germline ends came to 14 bases. CDR1 and CDR2 (germline): LNHDA, SQIVND (reference sequence). The CDR3 consists of 14 residues.

This clonotype appeared many times. The chain couples TRBV6-5 to TRBJ1-2, with a weak D call TRBD1 (5 bases). The CDR3 covers 14 residues. Per the germline V gene, CDR1 is MNHEY and CDR2 is SVGAGI. V lost 2 bases and J 7 bases, leaving 14 bases between the germline ends. The CDR3 region has the DNA TGTGCCAGCAGTTACGGGACCCAGTTGAGTGGCTACACCTTC. Translated, it gives CASSYGTQLSGYTF.

This clonotype was detected many times. This rearrangement joins TRBV20-1 to TRBJ1-3, with D unresolved. Germline CDR1 reads DFQATT; CDR2 reads SNEGSKA (reference sequence). V was clipped by 0 bases and J by 6 bases, with 6 bases between them. The CDR3 runs 12 residues. CDR3 sequence: CSARDRVNTIYF. In DNA, the CDR3 is TGCAGTGCTAGAGACCGCGTAAACACCATATATTTT.

Many counts were recorded for this clonotype. V gene TRBV27 combines with J gene TRBJ1-2; D is unclear. The CDR3 is 14 amino acids. The V gene lost 2 bases and the J gene lost 10 bases, with 17 bases spanning the gap. Germline V lookup: CDR1 MNHEY, CDR2 SMNVEV (reference sequence). The CDR3: CASSLRAETRPYTF. CDR3 sequence (DNA): TGTGCCAGCAGTTTAAGGGCCGAAACCCGGCCCTACACCTTC.

In its sample, this clonotype was seen many times. The rearrangement joins TRBV12-3 or TRBV12-4 to TRBJ2-7; D ambiguous. The CDR3 extends over 15 amino acids. The V gene lost 3 bases and the J gene lost 0 bases, with 12 bases spanning the gap. CDR3 region: CASSFAAISSYEQYF. CDR3 nucleotides: TGTGCCAGCAGTTTTGCTGCTATATCCTCCTACGAGCAGTACTTC.

The chain has TRBV6-5 and TRBJ1-2; 8 bases line up with TRBD1. Germline CDR1 and CDR2: MNHEY and SVGAGI. CDR3 length equals 17 residues. V lost 0 bases to trimming and J lost 2 bases; unmatched junction nucleotides: 8. The CDR3 loop reads CASSYSSGQGRNYGYTF. The CDR3 bases are TGTGCCAGCAGTTACTCGTCCGGACAGGGAAGAAACTATGGCTACACCTTC.

Many counts were recorded for this clonotype. This chain joins TRBV20-1 and TRBJ1-2; 8 bases are a match to TRBD1. The CDR3 totals 16 residues. Germline assignment: CDR1 DFQATT and CDR2 SNEGSKA (reference sequence). V shed 4 bases and J 8 bases; nucleotides not matched to a gene: 18. The CDR3 DNA is TGCAGTGCTACGAGAGCGGGACAGGTGTCAGTAAGGGGCTACACCTTC. It translates to CSATRAGQVSVRGYTF.

Note on this clonotype: With a much larger clone just one base away, this may be a read error. V gene TRBV6-2 or TRBV6-3 combines with J gene TRBJ2-2; weak D call: TRBD2 (7 bases). The CDR3 spans 14 residues. V was pared by 10 bases and J by 5 bases, with 17 bases between. Germline loops: CDR1 MNHEY, CDR2 SVGEGT. CDR3: CATTRGAHTGELFF. In DNA, the CDR3 is TGTGCCACCACACGGGGGGCGCATACCGGGGAGCTGTTTTTT.

At least ten counts were recorded for this clonotype. The rearrangement links TRBV19 to TRBJ2-2, with TRBD1 identical over 8 bases. Germline loops: CDR1 LNHDA, CDR2 SQIVND (reference sequence). The CDR3 loop spans 16 amino acids. Germline trimming cut 4 bases from V and 0 bases from J; bases unmatched to any gene: 4. The CDR3 DNA reads as TGTGCCAGTAGTACAGGACAGGGTTCGAACACCGGGGAGCTGTTTTTT. The encoded protein is CASSTGQGSNTGELFF.

This clonotype was seen at least ten times. The CDR3 DNA sequence: TGTGCCAGCAGCTTGGTCGGCAGGGAGGGGACTGAAGCTTTCTTT. Its translation: CASSLVGREGTEAFF. The V and J genes are TRBV5-5 and TRBJ1-1; TRBD1 might be the D (5 bases). CDR3 length: 15 residues. The germline V and J ends were trimmed by 0 bases and 5 bases, with 14 bases remaining between them. The germline CDR1 and CDR2 sequences are SGHKS and YYEKEE (reference sequence). The full variable domain, rest sourced from reference TRBV5-5 and TRBJ1-1, is DAGVTQSPTHLIKTRGQQVTLRCSPISGHKSVSWYQQVLGQGPQFIFQYYEKEERGRGNFPDRFSARQFPNYSSELNVNALLLGDSALYLCASSLVGREGTEAFFGQGTRLTVV.

In its sample, this clonotype was seen many times. V usage is TRBV4-1 and J usage is TRBJ2-5; perhaps D is TRBD1 or TRBD2 (5 bases each). V was trimmed by 0 bases and J by 4 bases, leaving 15 bases between them. CDR3 length: 16 residues. Germline loops: CDR1 MGHRA, CDR2 YSYEKL. CDR3 nucleotide sequence: TGCGCCAGCAGCCAAGACCCAGGGAGTGGAGGAGAGACCCAGTACTTC. This translates into CASSQDPGSGGETQYF.

There are many counts of this clonotype. The rearrangement uses TRBV6-1 and TRBJ1-1; 7 positions agree with TRBD1. CDR1 MNHNS and CDR2 SASEGT come from the germline V gene. The CDR3 has 15 residues. J lost 0 bases, V lost 3 bases, and 4 bases had no gene match. The CDR3 DNA follows: TGTGCCAGCAGTGAGGGGACAGCCATGAACACTGAAGCTTTCTTT. Translating gives CASSEGTAMNTEAFF.

The V and J genes are TRBV10-3 and TRBJ2-7; 11 bases map to TRBD2. This CDR3 has 16 residues. Germline lookup yields CDR1 ENHRY and CDR2 SYGVKD. The trim removed 3 bases at V and 5 bases at J, leaving 9 bases unmatched. CDR3 nucleotides: TGTGCCATCAGTGAACAACTAGCGGGGGAAAGGAACGAGCAGTACTTC. Its protein product is CAISEQLAGERNEQYF.

This chain uses TRBV2 with TRBJ2-7; D remains unclear. The CDR3 loop spans 15 amino acids. Deletions cut 1 base from V and 3 bases from J, with 13 bases between. Germline V gives CDR1 SNHLY, CDR2 FYNNEI. This chain's CDR3 is CASSEDGLRYYEQYF. CDR3 DNA sequence: TGTGCCAGCAGTGAAGACGGCCTCCGGTACTACGAGCAGTACTTC.

This clonotype was counted many times. The rearrangement links TRBV7-3 to TRBJ2-5; 8 bases match TRBD1. CDR1 and CDR2 (germline): SGHTA, FQGTGA. Losses at the gene ends were 5 bases for V and 9 bases for J; bases not matched to a gene: 11. The CDR3 runs to 14 residues. CDR3 region: CASSPGQALGAQYF. Written as DNA, the CDR3 is TGTGCCAGCAGCCCGGGACAGGCCCTCGGGGCCCAGTACTTC. Together with reference TRBV7-3 and TRBJ2-5, the CDR3 gives the full variable domain: GAGVSQTPSNKVTEKGKYVELRCDPISGHTALYWYRQSLGQGPEFLIYFQGTGAADDSGLPNDRFFAVRPEGSVSTLKIQRTERGDSAVYLCASSPGQALGAQYFGPGTRLLVL.

This clonotype was seen more than once but under ten times. The chain carries TRBV14 and TRBJ2-2, with 7 bases that match TRBD1. V shed 1 base and J 4 bases; nucleotides not matched to a gene: 12. CDR3 length: 18 residues. Germline V gene lookup returns CDR1 SGHDN and CDR2 FVKESK. CDR3 protein: CASSQAPGQGVGTGELFF. DNA for the CDR3: TGTGCCAGCAGCCAAGCTCCCGGGCAGGGGGTTGGCACCGGGGAGCTGTTTTTT.

The chain couples TRBV20-1 to TRBJ2-5; D not resolved. The CDR3 contains 12 residues. The ends were cut back, 3 bases at V and 5 bases at J, with 10 bases in the middle. Germline V gene data show CDR1 as DFQATT and CDR2 as SNEGSKA (reference sequence). The CDR3 coding sequence is TGCAGTGCTAGCGTTGTACTGGAGACCCAGTACTTC. It codes for CSASVVLETQYF.

This clonotype was counted ten times or more. The CDR3 DNA is TGCAGTGCTCTTTGGAACACTGAAGCTTTCTTT. It is translated as CSALWNTEAFF. The chain links TRBV20-1 to TRBJ1-1; D unresolved. V was trimmed by 5 bases and J by 1 base, leaving 5 bases between them. The CDR3 is 11 amino acids. Looked up from germline, CDR1 is DFQATT and CDR2 is SNEGSKA (reference sequence).

This clonotype was seen repeatedly, ten times or more. The chain is built from TRBV24-1 and TRBJ2-6; D not certain. Germline CDR1 KGHDR, CDR2 SFDVKD. There are 18 residues in the CDR3. V shed 2 bases and J shed 1 base, with 14 bases lying between them. Written as DNA, the CDR3 is TGTGCCACCAGTGATTCTGGGTTTTTGACGTCTGGGGCCAACGTCCTGACTTTC. As protein: CATSDSGFLTSGANVLTF.

This clonotype has ten or more counts. The rearrangement uses TRBV28 and TRBJ1-6, with D tentatively TRBD1 (5 bases). The germline CDR1 and CDR2 sequences are MDHEN and SYDVKM. Trimming stripped 5 bases from V and 5 bases from J, with 13 bases between. The CDR3 contains 15 residues. The CDR3 sequence: CASSPTQGNNSPLHF. Here the CDR3 DNA reads TGTGCCAGCAGTCCTACCCAGGGAAATAATTCACCCCTCCACTTT.

This clonotype was picked up many times. This rearrangement joins TRBV12-3 or TRBV12-4 to TRBJ1-2, with D perhaps TRBD1 (6 bases). The CDR3 is 14 amino acids. The V end was cut by 3 bases, the J end by 2 bases, with 10 bases between. The CDR3 nucleotides read TGTGCCAGCAGTTTCCGACAGGTGAACTATGGCTACACCTTC. Translating it yields CASSFRQVNYGYTF.

This CDR3 is CASSLFSGSNTGELFF. The CDR3 nucleotides are TGTGCCAGCAGCTTGTTTTCAGGGAGCAACACCGGGGAGCTGTTTTTT. The chain recombines TRBV6-1 with TRBJ2-2; the D gene could be TRBD1 or TRBD2 (5 bases each). CDR3 length: 16 residues. Germline V gene data show CDR1 as MNHNS and CDR2 as SASEGT. V shed 6 bases and J shed 2 bases, with 16 bases lying between them.

This clonotype was counted many times. This sequence joins TRBV12-3 or TRBV12-4 and TRBJ1-1; D uncertain. V shed 10 bases and J shed 3 bases, with 9 bases lying between them. The CDR3 totals 11 residues. CDR3 in amino acids: CATSLYTEAFF. For the CDR3, the DNA is TGTGCCACATCGCTCTACACTGAAGCTTTCTTT.